Below, 15 T cell receptor beta chains from the same sample are listed, as sequenced in a study of CD8+ T cells in alopecia areata. Once RNA had been extracted, it was reverse transcribed into cDNA to act as the sequencing template. The repertoire was sequenced with immunoSEQ multiplex PCR; TCRdb's copy has only in-frame clones and lacks some. The sample includes over 200,000 clones, roughly 57% of them seen just once. The specimen comprised CD4+ T cells sorted from blood, sampled at week 0. These receptors were obtained from a human donor with alopecia areata.

The gene calls are TRBV5-1 and TRBJ1-2; a possible D gene is TRBD1 (5 bases). CDR1 and CDR2 from the germline V gene are SGHRS and YFSETQ. Trimming took 4 bases from V and 5 from J, leaving 12 bases between them. CDR3 length: 13 amino acids. The chain's CDR3 is CASSIDSEYGYTF. Here the CDR3 DNA reads TGCGCCAGCAGCATTGACAGCGAGTATGGCTACACCTTC.

V gene TRBV7-3 combines with J gene TRBJ2-5; a weak D match, TRBD1 (5 bases). This CDR3 has 14 amino acids. The V and J ends lost 0 bases and 5 bases respectively, with 10 bases between them. The V gene's germline CDR1 is SGHTA and CDR2 FQGTGA. CDR3 in amino acids: CASSLTQALETQYF. The DNA of the CDR3 is TGTGCCAGCAGCTTAACACAGGCCCTTGAGACCCAGTACTTC.

The rearrangement links TRBV18 to TRBJ2-1, with 11 bases that match TRBD1. The germline V gene encodes CDR1 KGHSH and CDR2 LQKENI. The V gene end was trimmed by 6 bases and the J gene end by 5 bases; junction bases not matched to a gene: 6. The CDR3 covers 15 residues. The CDR3 region is CASSRGQGANNEQFF. CDR3 sequence (DNA): TGTGCCAGCTCCCGAGGACAGGGGGCTAACAATGAGCAGTTCTTC.

V is TRBV30 and J is TRBJ2-7; TRBD2 matches 11 bases. This CDR3 comprises 16 residues. V dropped 4 bases and J dropped 2; count of bases not matched to a gene: 10. Germline-derived CDR1 and CDR2 are GTSNPN and SVGIG (reference sequence). The CDR3 loop is CAWNTHGTSGTYEQYF. DNA for the CDR3: TGTGCCTGGAATACACACGGGACTAGCGGCACCTACGAGCAGTACTTC.

This clone was seen repeatedly, ten times or more. The chain recombines TRBV4-1 with TRBJ1-2; D might be TRBD1 (5 bases). The CDR3 has 14 amino acids. The V gene's germline CDR1 is MGHRA and CDR2 YSYEKL. Trimming left V 4 bases short and J 0 bases short, with 9 bases between. CDR3 sequence: CASSPLQANYGYTF. The DNA of the CDR3 is TGCGCCAGCAGCCCACTACAGGCTAACTATGGCTACACCTTC.

This clone occurred a few times. This chain links TRBV25-1 with TRBJ2-7; 7 bases map to TRBD1. CDR3 length: 15 residues. J was trimmed by 0 bases and V by 1 base; bases with no gene match: 3. Germline V gives CDR1 MGHDK, CDR2 SYGVNS. Written as DNA, the CDR3 is TGTGCCAGCAGTGAATTAGGGACAGCCTCCTACGAGCAGTACTTC. Encoded protein: CASSELGTASYEQYF.

The rearrangement links TRBV6-5 to TRBJ1-2; 7 positions match TRBD1. V dropped 6 bases and J dropped 4; count of bases not matched to a gene: 8. Germline values: CDR1 MNHEY, CDR2 SVGAGI. This CDR3 contains 14 residues. The CDR3 is CASRGTARPYGYTF. The CDR3 DNA follows: TGTGCCAGCAGGGGGACAGCCCGGCCCTATGGCTACACCTTC.

The V and J genes are TRBV6-5 and TRBJ1-2; perhaps TRBD1 as D (5 bases). The CDR3 is 12 amino acids. V was trimmed by 7 bases and J by 10 bases, leaving 16 bases between them. Looked up from germline, CDR1 is MNHEY and CDR2 is SVGAGI. As DNA, the CDR3 is TGTGCCAGCACCCTCGAGGGCAGGGACTACACCTTC. Its translation: CASTLEGRDYTF.

This clone appeared a few times. The gene calls are TRBV9 and TRBJ2-4; D possibly corresponds to TRBD2 (6 bases). Germline-derived CDR1 and CDR2 are SGDLS and YYNGEE. This CDR3 has 16 residues. V was trimmed by 2 bases and J by 4 bases, leaving 16 bases between them. The CDR3 bases are TGTGCCAGCAGCGTCTCGAAGGGCGGGGTAAAAAACATTCAGTACTTC. The encoded protein is CASSVSKGGVKNIQYF.

This clone was recorded a few times. This chain links TRBV29-1 with TRBJ2-7, with D possibly being TRBD2 (5 bases). The CDR3 covers 13 residues. Germline CDR1 reads SQVTM; CDR2 reads ANQGSEA. Trimming removed 3 bases at V and 0 bases at J, with 9 bases between. DNA for the CDR3: TGCAGCGTTGATGGAGGACTCTCCTACGAGCAGTACTTC. This encodes CSVDGGLSYEQYF.

V gene TRBV2 combines with J gene TRBJ1-1, with 8 bases fitting TRBD1. In germline, CDR1 is SNHLY, CDR2 FYNNEI. The CDR3 length is 15 residues. Losses at the gene ends were 7 bases for V and 1 base for J; bases not matched to a gene: 8. The CDR3 sequence is CASTSGGAENTEAFF. The CDR3 region has the DNA TGTGCCAGCACTTCAGGGGGCGCAGAGAACACTGAAGCTTTCTTT.

This clone was seen repeatedly, ten times or more. V gene TRBV5-4 combines with J gene TRBJ2-2, with D unresolved. The V gene's germline CDR1 is SGHNT and CDR2 YYREEE (reference sequence). Deletions cut 4 bases from V and 4 bases from J, with 11 bases between. The CDR3 extends over 14 amino acids. CDR3 loop: CASSPSLGTGELFF. CDR3 coding DNA: TGTGCCAGCAGCCCCTCCCTGGGCACCGGGGAGCTGTTTTTT.

This chain's CDR3 is CSVVGTGRAWYGYTF. CDR3 DNA sequence: TGCAGCGTTGTTGGGACAGGGCGAGCGTGGTATGGCTACACCTTC. The chain couples TRBV29-1 to TRBJ1-2; 9 bases are shared with TRBD1. Looked up from germline, CDR1 is SQVTM and CDR2 is ANQGSEA. The J segment lost 5 bases and the V segment lost 4 bases, leaving 11 bases of the junction unmatched. This CDR3 contains 15 residues.

The chain uses TRBV6-5 and TRBJ2-7, with 11 bases identical to TRBD1. This CDR3 region has 14 residues. CDR1 is MNHEY, CDR2 SVGAGI, per germline. V was clipped by 2 bases and J by 8 bases; unmatched bases: 5. The CDR3 loop reads CASSYGQGAGKQYF. The CDR3 DNA reads TGTGCCAGCAGTTACGGACAGGGGGCGGGGAAGCAGTACTTC.

The chain carries TRBV7-6 and TRBJ1-3; maybe TRBD1 (6 bases). The CDR3 is made up of 15 amino acids. The V gene lost 5 bases and the J gene lost 0 bases, with 11 bases spanning the gap. Germline values: CDR1 SGHVS, CDR2 FNYEAQ. CDR3 nucleotide sequence: TGTGCCAGCAGCCAGGGGATGTACTCTGGAAACACCATATATTTT. Translation gives CASSQGMYSGNTIYF.